This T cell receptor (beta chain) was captured in a study of shared clonotypes between healthy human individuals. Study-wide points: Clonotype sharing among the donors was expected to vary with sequencing depth. Clonotypes shared by all four sorted-subset donors had higher generation probabilities than non-shared clonotypes.

The CDR3 length is 14 residues. CDR1 SGHNT and CDR2 YYREEE come from the germline V gene (reference sequence). The trim removed 4 bases at V and 10 bases at J, leaving 6 bases unmatched. This clone appeared once. Its antigen is unknown. CD4+ cells underwent separation, giving CD45RA+ naive and CD45RA-negative memory subsets. Authors' processing steps: ImmunoSEQ output lacked quality scores and full-length reads, limiting matched filtering. The method was immunoSEQ multiplex PCR; TCRdb's version includes in-frame clones alone and lacks a portion of them. From that table come the V and J calls and clone size; the DNA was used to work out D and trimming. Among approximately 2,000,000 clones listed, 92% were seen once.

Sequencing was done on a sample of naive CD4+ T cells from PBMCs. Described subset: CD45RA+ positively selected. The TCR sequence derives from a man between 18 and 29 years old in good health. Some clones in this sample may be carry-over from other donors' samples. The chain couples TRBV5-4 to TRBJ1-6; 9 positions agree with TRBD1. The CDR3 sequence is CASSQRQGESPLHF. The DNA for the CDR3 is TGTGCCAGCAGCCAACGACAGGGGGAATCACCCCTCCACTTT.